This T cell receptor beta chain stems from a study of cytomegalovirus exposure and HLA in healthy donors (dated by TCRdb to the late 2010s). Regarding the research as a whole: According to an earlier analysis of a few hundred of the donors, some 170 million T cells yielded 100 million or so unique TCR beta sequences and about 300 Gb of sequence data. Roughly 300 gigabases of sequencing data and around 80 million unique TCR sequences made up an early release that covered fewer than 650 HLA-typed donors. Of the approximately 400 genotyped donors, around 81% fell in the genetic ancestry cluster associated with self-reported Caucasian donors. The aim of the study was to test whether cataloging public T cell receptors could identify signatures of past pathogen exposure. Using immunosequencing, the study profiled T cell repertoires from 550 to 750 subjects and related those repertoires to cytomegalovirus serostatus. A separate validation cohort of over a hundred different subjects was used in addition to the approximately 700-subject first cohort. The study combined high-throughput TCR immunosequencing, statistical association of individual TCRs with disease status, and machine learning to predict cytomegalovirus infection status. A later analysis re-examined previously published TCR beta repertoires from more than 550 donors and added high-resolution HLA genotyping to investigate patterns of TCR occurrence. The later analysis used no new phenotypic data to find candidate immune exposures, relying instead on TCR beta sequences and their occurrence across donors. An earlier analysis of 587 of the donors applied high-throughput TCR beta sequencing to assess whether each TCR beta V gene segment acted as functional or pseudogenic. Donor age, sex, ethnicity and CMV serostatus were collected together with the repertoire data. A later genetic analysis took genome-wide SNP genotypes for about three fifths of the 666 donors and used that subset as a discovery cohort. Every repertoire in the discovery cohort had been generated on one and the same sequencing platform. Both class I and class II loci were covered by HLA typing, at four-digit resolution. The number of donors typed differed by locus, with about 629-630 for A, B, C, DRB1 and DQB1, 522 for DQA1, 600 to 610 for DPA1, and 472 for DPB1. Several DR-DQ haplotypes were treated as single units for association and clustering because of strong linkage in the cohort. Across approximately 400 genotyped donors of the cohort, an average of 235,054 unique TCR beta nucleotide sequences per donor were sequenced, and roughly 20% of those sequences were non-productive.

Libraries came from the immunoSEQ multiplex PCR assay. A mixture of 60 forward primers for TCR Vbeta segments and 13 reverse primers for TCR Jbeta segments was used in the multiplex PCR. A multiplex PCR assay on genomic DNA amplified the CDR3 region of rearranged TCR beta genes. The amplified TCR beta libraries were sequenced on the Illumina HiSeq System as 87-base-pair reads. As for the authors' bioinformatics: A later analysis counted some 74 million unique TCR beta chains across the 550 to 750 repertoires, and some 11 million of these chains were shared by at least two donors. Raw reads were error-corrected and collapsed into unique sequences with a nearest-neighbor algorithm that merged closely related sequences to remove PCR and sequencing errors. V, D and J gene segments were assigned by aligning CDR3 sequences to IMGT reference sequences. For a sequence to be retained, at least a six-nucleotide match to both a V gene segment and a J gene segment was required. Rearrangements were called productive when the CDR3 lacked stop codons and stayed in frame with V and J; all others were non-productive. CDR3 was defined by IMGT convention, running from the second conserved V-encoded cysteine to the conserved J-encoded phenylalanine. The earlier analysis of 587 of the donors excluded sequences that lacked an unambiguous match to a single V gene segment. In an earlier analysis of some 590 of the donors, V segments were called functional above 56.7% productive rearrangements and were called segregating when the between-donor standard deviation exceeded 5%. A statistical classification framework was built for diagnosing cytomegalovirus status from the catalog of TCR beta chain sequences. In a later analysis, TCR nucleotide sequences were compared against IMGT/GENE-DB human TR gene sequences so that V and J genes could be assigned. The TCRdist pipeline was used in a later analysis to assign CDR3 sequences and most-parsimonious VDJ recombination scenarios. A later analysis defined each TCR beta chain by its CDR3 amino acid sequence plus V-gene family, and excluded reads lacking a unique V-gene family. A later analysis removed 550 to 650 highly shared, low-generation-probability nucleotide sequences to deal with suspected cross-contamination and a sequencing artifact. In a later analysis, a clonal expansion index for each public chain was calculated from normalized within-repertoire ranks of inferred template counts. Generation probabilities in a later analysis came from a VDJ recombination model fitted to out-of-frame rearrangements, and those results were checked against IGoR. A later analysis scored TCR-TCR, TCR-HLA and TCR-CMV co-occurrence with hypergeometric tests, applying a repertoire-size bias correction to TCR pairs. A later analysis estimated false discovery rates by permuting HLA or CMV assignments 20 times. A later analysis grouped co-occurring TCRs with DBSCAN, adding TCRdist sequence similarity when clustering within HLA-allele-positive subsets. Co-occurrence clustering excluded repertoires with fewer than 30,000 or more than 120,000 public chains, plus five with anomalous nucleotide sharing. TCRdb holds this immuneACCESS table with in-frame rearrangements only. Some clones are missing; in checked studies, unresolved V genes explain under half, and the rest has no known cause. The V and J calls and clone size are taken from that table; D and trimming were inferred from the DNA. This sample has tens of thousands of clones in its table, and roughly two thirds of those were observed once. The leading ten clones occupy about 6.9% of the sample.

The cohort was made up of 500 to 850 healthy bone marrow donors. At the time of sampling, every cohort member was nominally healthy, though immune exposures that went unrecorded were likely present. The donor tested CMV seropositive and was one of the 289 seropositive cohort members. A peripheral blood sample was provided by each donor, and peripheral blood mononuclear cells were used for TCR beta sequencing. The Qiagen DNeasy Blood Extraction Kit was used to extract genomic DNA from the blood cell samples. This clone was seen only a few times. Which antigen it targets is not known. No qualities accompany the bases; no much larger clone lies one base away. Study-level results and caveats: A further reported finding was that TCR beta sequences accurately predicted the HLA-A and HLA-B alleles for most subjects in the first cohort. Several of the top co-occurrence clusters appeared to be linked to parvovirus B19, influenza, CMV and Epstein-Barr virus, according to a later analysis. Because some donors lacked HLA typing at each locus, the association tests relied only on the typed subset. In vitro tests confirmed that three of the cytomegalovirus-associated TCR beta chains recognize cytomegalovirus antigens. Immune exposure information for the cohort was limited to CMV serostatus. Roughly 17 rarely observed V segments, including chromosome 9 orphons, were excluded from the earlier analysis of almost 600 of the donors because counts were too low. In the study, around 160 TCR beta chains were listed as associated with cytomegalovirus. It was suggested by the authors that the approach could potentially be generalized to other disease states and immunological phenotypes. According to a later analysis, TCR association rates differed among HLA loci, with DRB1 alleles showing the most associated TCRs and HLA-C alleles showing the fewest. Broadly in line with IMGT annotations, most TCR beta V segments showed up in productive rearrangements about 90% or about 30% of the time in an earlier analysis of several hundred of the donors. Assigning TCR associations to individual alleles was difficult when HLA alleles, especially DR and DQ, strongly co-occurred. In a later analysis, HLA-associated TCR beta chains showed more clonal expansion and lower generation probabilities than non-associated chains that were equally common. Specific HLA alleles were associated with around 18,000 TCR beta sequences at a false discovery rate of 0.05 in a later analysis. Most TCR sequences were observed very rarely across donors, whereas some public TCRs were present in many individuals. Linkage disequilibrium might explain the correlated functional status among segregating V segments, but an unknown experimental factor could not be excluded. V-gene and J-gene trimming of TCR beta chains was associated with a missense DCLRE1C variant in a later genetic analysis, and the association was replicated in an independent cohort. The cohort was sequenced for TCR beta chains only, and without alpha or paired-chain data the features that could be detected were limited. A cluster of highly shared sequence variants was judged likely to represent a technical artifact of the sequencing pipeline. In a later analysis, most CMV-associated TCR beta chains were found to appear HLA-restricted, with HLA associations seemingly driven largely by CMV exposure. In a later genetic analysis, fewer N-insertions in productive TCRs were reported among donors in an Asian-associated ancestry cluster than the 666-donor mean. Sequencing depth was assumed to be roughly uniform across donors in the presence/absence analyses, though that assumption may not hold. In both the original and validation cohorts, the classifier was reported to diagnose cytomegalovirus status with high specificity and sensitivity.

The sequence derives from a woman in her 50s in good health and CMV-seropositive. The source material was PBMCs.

CDR3 reads: CASNRLNYGYTF. The bases are TGTGCCAGCAACAGGCTTAACTATGGCTACACCTTC. The sequence is built from TRBV2 and TRBJ1-2; TRBD1 is a possible D gene, resting on 5 matching bases. Between the V and J ends, shortened by 7 bases and 1 base respectively, the junction contains 7 bases. The CDR3 covers 12 residues, taking in both the cysteine and the phenylalanine. CDR3 DNA is the only sequence kept; it has 36 bases, read in frame from the first base. Looking up the germline V gene yields CDR1 SNHLY and CDR2 FYNNEI. With the rest looked up from the reference TRBV2 and TRBJ1-2 genes rather than sequenced, the full variable domain is EPEVTQTPSHQVTQMGQEVILRCVPISNHLYFYWYRQILGQKVEFLVSFYNNEISEKSEIFDDQFSVERPDGSNFTLKIRSTKLEDSAMYFCASNRLNYGYTFGSGTRLTVV.